Below are 7 T cell receptor beta chains sequenced from a single sample in a study of blood T cell repertoires in COVID-19. Sequencing was performed with immunoSEQ multiplex PCR; in TCRdb, only in-frame clones are kept and a portion is missing. The sample holds a few hundred thousand clones; over 75% are singletons and the top ten take roughly 0.99%. Sequencing used PBMCs or T cells enriched from blood (not recorded which). These receptors came from a man between 18 and 29 years old who had recovered from COVID-19.

V gene TRBV24-1 combines with J gene TRBJ1-5; 9 nucleotides agree with TRBD1. Per the germline V gene, CDR1 is KGHDR and CDR2 is SFDVKD. V trimming: 3 bases; J trimming: 7 bases; junction bases outside the gene matches: 9. The CDR3 is 16 amino acids. CDR3: CATSDATGGPYQPQHF. The CDR3 DNA reads as TGTGCCACCAGTGATGCAACAGGGGGCCCCTACCAGCCCCAGCATTTT.

The V gene is TRBV5-1, the J gene TRBJ2-7; 8 bases agree with TRBD1. The CDR3 contains 13 residues. CDR1 is SGHRS, CDR2 YFSETQ, per germline. Unmatched junction bases numbered 7, after V lost 4 bases and J lost 7 bases. The CDR3 bases are TGCGCCAGCAGCCCCCGGACAGGGTGGGAGCAGTACTTC. It codes for CASSPRTGWEQYF.

The chain employs TRBV7-9 and TRBJ2-5; TRBD2 aligns across 14 bases. V shed 5 bases, J shed 5 bases, and the junction held 4 bases outside the gene matches. The CDR3 consists of 15 residues. In germline, CDR1 is SEHNR, CDR2 FQNEAQ (reference sequence). CDR3 residues: CASSAGLAGAETQYF. The CDR3 DNA reads TGTGCCAGCAGCGCGGGACTAGCGGGAGCGGAGACCCAGTACTTC.

The chain carries TRBV7-2 and TRBJ2-1; no definite D call. The germline CDR1 and CDR2 sequences are SGHTA and FQGNSA. The CDR3 has 15 residues. The V and J ends lost 5 bases and 1 base respectively, with 12 bases between them. This CDR3 reads CASSDFTGSYNEQFF. CDR3 nucleotide sequence: TGTGCCAGCAGCGACTTTACGGGTTCCTACAATGAGCAGTTCTTC. The full variable domain, in which reference TRBV7-2 and TRBJ2-1 provide the parts outside the CDR3, is GAGVSQSPSNKVTEKGKDVELRCDPISGHTALYWYRQSLGQGLEFLIYFQGNSAPDKSGLPSDRFSAERTGGSVSTLTIQRTQQEDSAVYLCASSDFTGSYNEQFFGPGTRLTVL.

The count of this clone is one. The rearrangement uses TRBV7-9 and TRBJ1-1, with a weak D call TRBD1 (5 bases). The CDR3 sequence is 13 residues long. The V end lost 5 bases, the J end lost 4 bases, and 11 bases lay between the germline ends. In germline, CDR1 is SEHNR, CDR2 FQNEAQ (reference sequence). The CDR3 nucleotides are TGTGCCAGCAGCAGACAGAATCGCACTGAAGCTTTCTTT. Translating gives CASSRQNRTEAFF.

CDR3 sequence reads: CASSVEAGSRYGYTF. CDR3 bases: TGTGCCAGCAGCGTAGAGGCAGGCTCAAGGTATGGCTACACCTTC. The chain recombines TRBV9 with TRBJ1-2; D is undetermined. The ends were cut back, 0 bases at V and 5 bases at J, with 14 bases in the middle. From germline, CDR1 is SGDLS and CDR2 YYNGEE. This CDR3 contains 15 residues.

The chain recombines TRBV27 with TRBJ2-1; 9 bases line up with TRBD1. Germline CDR1 and CDR2: MNHEY and SMNVEV (reference sequence). The CDR3 length is 17 residues. V was pared by 1 base and J by 3 bases, with 7 bases of the junction left unmatched. The CDR3 region is CASSLFGTGSFYNEQFF. CDR3 sequence (DNA): TGTGCCAGCAGTTTATTTGGGACAGGGAGTTTCTACAATGAGCAGTTCTTC.